Listed below are T cell receptor beta chains from one sample, sequenced in a study of blood T cell repertoires in COVID-19. Clones were read by immunoSEQ multiplex PCR, and TCRdb kept only the in-frame ones, dropping some. The sample has about 100,000 clones, 80% to 90% seen once; the top ten hold approximately 2.6%. Sequencing used PBMCs or T cells enriched from blood (not recorded which). The receptors here all came from a woman aged 50 to 65 who had recovered from COVID-19. The CDR3 runs from the conserved cysteine through the conserved F or W. The D gene is left open where the match is weak. Size values are once, few and many counts, or a class for expanded clones, and some rows have none.

CDR3 protein: CAWSAQSGNTIYF
CDR3 DNA: TGTGCCTGGAGTGCCCAGTCTGGAAACACCATATATTTT
V gene: TRBV30
clone size: -
D gene: -
J gene: TRBJ1-3

CDR3 protein: CKGVGNEKLFF
CDR3 DNA: TGTAAGGGGGTGGGTAATGAAAAACTGTTTTTT
V gene: TRBV6-4
clone size: -
D gene: -
J gene: TRBJ1-4

CDR3 protein: CASSRLYLDRGRYTEAFF
CDR3 DNA: TGTGCCAGCAGCCGCCTCTACCTCGACAGGGGGCGGTACACTGAAGCTTTCTTT
V gene: TRBV27
clone size: -
D gene: TRBD1
J gene: TRBJ1-1

CDR3 protein: CAWSGRGGNYGYTF
CDR3 DNA: TGTGCCTGGAGTGGCCGGGGGGGCAACTATGGCTACACCTTC
V gene: TRBV30
clone size: -
D gene: -
J gene: TRBJ1-2

CDR3 protein: CASSQDSGQGNTGELFF
CDR3 DNA: TGCGCCAGCAGCCAAGATTCTGGGCAGGGTAACACCGGGGAGCTGTTTTTT
V gene: TRBV4-1
clone size: -
D gene: -
J gene: TRBJ2-2

CDR3 protein: CASSLGQKYSNQPQHF
CDR3 DNA: TGTGCCAGTAGTTTGGGACAGAAATATAGCAATCAGCCCCAGCATTTT
V gene: TRBV19
clone size: -
D gene: TRBD1
J gene: TRBJ1-5

CDR3 protein: CASSELAGVGEQYF
CDR3 DNA: TGTGCCAGTAGTGAACTAGCGGGAGTGGGAGAGCAGTACTTC
V gene: TRBV19
clone size: -
D gene: TRBD2
J gene: TRBJ2-7

CDR3 protein: CASSIVTDNQPQHF
CDR3 DNA: TGTGCCAGTAGTATAGTCACAGACAATCAGCCCCAGCATTTT
V gene: TRBV19
clone size: -
D gene: -
J gene: TRBJ1-5

CDR3 protein: CASSPRRGDTQYF
CDR3 DNA: TGTGCCAGCAGCCCCAGAAGGGGGGATACGCAGTATTTT
V gene: TRBV7-3
clone size: once
D gene: -
J gene: TRBJ2-3

CDR3 protein: CASRLGELINYGYTF
CDR3 DNA: TGTGCCAGCCGATTAGGAGAGCTAATTAACTATGGCTACACCTTC
V gene: TRBV2
clone size: once
D gene: -
J gene: TRBJ1-2

CDR3 protein: CASRRTAAAYEQYF
CDR3 DNA: TGTGCCAGCAGACGGACAGCTGCAGCCTACGAGCAGTACTTC
V gene: TRBV2
clone size: -
D gene: -
J gene: TRBJ2-7

CDR3 protein: CASSLGGDEQFF
CDR3 DNA: TGTGCCAGCAGCTTAGGGGGGGATGAGCAGTTCTTC
V gene: TRBV11-3
clone size: -
D gene: -
J gene: TRBJ2-1

CDR3 protein: CASSLRGGVKKETQYF
CDR3 DNA: TGTGCCAGTAGCCTTCGAGGGGGGGTAAAGAAAGAGACCCAGTACTTC
V gene: TRBV19
clone size: -
D gene: -
J gene: TRBJ2-5

CDR3 protein: CASSLSLAETETQYF
CDR3 DNA: TGTGCCAGCAGCCTTAGCCTAGCGGAGACAGAGACCCAGTACTTC
V gene: TRBV11-2
clone size: -
D gene: TRBD2
J gene: TRBJ2-5

CDR3 protein: CASSAFGGGENEKLFF
CDR3 DNA: TGTGCCAGCAGCGCCTTCGGAGGTGGGGAAAATGAAAAACTGTTTTTT
V gene: TRBV7-9
clone size: -
D gene: -
J gene: TRBJ1-4

CDR3 protein: CALWLFGETQYF
CDR3 DNA: TGTGCCCTGTGGCTATTCGGGGAGACCCAGTACTTC
V gene: TRBV7-2
clone size: -
D gene: -
J gene: TRBJ2-5

CDR3 protein: CASSERAYGRETDTQYF
CDR3 DNA: TGTGCCAGCAGTGAACGGGCCTACGGGAGGGAAACAGATACGCAGTATTTT
V gene: TRBV6-1
clone size: -
D gene: TRBD2
J gene: TRBJ2-3

CDR3 protein: CASSLRQDEKAFF
CDR3 DNA: TGTGCCAGCAGCTTGCGGCAGGATGAGAAGGCTTTCTTT
V gene: TRBV5-5
clone size: -
D gene: -
J gene: TRBJ1-1

CDR3 protein: CASKLDREPGYTF
CDR3 DNA: TGTGCCAGCAAACTGGACAGGGAACCTGGCTACACCTTC
V gene: TRBV2
clone size: -
D gene: TRBD1
J gene: TRBJ1-2

CDR3 protein: CASSLSRQSVTEAFF
CDR3 DNA: TGTGCCAGCAGTTTATCCAGGCAGTCCGTCACTGAAGCTTTCTTT
V gene: TRBV27
clone size: -
D gene: -
J gene: TRBJ1-1

CDR3 protein: CATSRGRGTYEQYF
CDR3 DNA: TGTGCCACCAGCAGAGGCAGGGGTACCTACGAGCAGTACTTC
V gene: TRBV15
clone size: -
D gene: -
J gene: TRBJ2-7

CDR3 protein: CASKTNYNEQFF
CDR3 DNA: TGTGCCAGCAAAACTAATTACAATGAGCAGTTCTTC
V gene: TRBV27
clone size: -
D gene: -
J gene: TRBJ2-1

CDR3 protein: CATSEPGGYEQYF
CDR3 DNA: TGTGCCACCAGTGAACCAGGGGGCTACGAGCAGTACTTC
V gene: TRBV24-1
clone size: -
D gene: TRBD1
J gene: TRBJ2-7

CDR3 protein: CASSSLTGTGVEQYF
CDR3 DNA: TGTGCCAGCAGTTCCTTGACAGGGACTGGCGTAGAGCAGTACTTC
V gene: TRBV2
clone size: once
D gene: -
J gene: TRBJ2-7

CDR3 protein: CARSLATGINNSPLHF
CDR3 DNA: TGTGCCAGAAGCTTAGCGACGGGGATCAATAATTCACCCCTCCACTTT
V gene: TRBV7-5
clone size: once
D gene: -
J gene: TRBJ1-6